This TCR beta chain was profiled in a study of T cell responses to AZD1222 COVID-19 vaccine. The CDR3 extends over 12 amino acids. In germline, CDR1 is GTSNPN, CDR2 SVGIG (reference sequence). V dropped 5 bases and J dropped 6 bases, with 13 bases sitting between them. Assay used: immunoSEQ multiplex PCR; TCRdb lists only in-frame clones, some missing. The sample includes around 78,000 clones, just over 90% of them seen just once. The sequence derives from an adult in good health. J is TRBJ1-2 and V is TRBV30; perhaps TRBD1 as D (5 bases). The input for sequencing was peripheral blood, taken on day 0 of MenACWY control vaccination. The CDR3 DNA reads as TGTGCCTGGTGGCAGGGAAAGGATGGCTACACCTTC. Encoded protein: CAWWQGKDGYTF.